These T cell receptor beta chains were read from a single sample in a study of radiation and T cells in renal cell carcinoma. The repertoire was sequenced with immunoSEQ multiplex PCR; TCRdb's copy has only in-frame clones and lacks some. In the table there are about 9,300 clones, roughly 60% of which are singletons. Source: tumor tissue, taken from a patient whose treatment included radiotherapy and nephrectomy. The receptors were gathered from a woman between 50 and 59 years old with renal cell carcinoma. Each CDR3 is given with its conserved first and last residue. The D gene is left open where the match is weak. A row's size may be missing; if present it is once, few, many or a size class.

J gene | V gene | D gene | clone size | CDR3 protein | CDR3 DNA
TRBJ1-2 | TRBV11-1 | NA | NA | CASSLTGGAPGYTF | TGTGCCAGCAGCCTCACGGGGGGGGCACCCGGCTACACCTTC
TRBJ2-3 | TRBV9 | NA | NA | CASSVRPTDTQYF | TGTGCCAGCAGCGTAAGGCCCACAGATACGCAGTATTTT
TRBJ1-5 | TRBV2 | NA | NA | CASSDRVGNQPQHF | TGTGCCAGCAGTGACAGAGTTGGCAATCAGCCCCAGCATTTT
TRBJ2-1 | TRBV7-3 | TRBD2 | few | CASSKNRLAGEYEQFF | TGTGCCAGCAGCAAAAACAGGCTAGCGGGAGAGTATGAGCAGTTCTTC
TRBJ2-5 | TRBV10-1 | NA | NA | CASSVGAQETQYF | TGCGCCAGCAGTGTAGGGGCCCAAGAGACCCAGTACTTC
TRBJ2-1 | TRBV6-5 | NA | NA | CASSYSSIGDNEQFF | TGTGCCAGCAGTTACTCCTCGATAGGGGACAATGAGCAGTTCTTC
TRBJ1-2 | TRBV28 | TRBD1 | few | CATGQEGYGYTF | TGTGCCACCGGACAGGAAGGCTATGGCTACACCTTC
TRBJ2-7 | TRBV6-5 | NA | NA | CASSSALGSLDEQYF | TGTGCCAGCAGTTCCGCCCTGGGCAGTCTCGACGAGCAGTACTTC
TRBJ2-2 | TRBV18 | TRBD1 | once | CASSPQQGAHTGELFF | TGTGCCAGCTCACCGCAGCAGGGGGCGCACACCGGGGAGCTGTTTTTT
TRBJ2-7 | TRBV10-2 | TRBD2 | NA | CASSSGEGFYEQYF | TGCGCCAGCAGTAGCGGGGAAGGTTTTTACGAGCAGTACTTC
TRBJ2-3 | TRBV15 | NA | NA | CATSRGGDTQYF | TGTGCCACCAGCAGAGGTGGAGATACGCAGTATTTT
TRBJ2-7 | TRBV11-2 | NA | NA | CASSLGGFDYEQYF | TGTGCCAGCAGCTTGGGGGGCTTTGACTACGAGCAGTACTTC
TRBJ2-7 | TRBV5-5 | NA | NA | CASSLIARAEEQYF | TGTGCCAGCAGCTTGATCGCTAGGGCGGAAGAGCAGTACTTC
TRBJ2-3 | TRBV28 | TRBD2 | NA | CASSLGLAGDTDTQYF | TGTGCCAGCAGTTTGGGACTAGCGGGAGATACAGATACGCAGTATTTT
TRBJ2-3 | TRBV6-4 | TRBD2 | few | CASSVSSGAGDTQYF | TGTGCCAGCAGTGTATCTAGCGGGGCCGGGGATACGCAGTATTTT
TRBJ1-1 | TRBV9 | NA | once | CASSPRGGVSQDVNTEAFF | TGTGCCAGCAGCCCCCGCGGGGGGGTTTCTCAGGATGTGAACACTGAAGCTTTCTTT
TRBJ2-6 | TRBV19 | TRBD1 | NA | CASSRTGVPSGANVLTF | TGTGCCAGTAGTCGGACAGGGGTCCCCTCTGGGGCCAACGTCCTGACTTTC
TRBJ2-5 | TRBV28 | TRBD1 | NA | CASSSNRDSQETQYF | TGTGCCAGCAGTTCCAACCGGGACAGCCAAGAGACCCAGTACTTC
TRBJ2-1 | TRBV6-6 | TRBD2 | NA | CASSLSGGHDEQFF | TGTGCCAGCAGTCTGAGCGGGGGGCACGATGAGCAGTTCTTC
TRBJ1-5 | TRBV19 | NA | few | CASSGPRFNQPQHF | TGTGCCAGTAGTGGACCACGGTTCAATCAGCCCCAGCATTTT
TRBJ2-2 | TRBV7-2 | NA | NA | CASSFGGSNTGELFF | TGTGCCAGCAGCTTCGGGGGTTCGAACACCGGGGAGCTGTTTTTT
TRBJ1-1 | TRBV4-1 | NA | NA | CASSQVENTEAFF | TGCGCCAGCAGCCAGGTAGAAAACACTGAAGCTTTCTTT
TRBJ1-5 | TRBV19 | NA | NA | CASSMDGHSNQPQHF | TGTGCCAGTAGTATGGACGGACATAGCAATCAGCCCCAGCATTTT
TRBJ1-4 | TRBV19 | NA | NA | CASSKGKGPATNEKLFF | TGTGCCAGTAGTAAGGGAAAAGGACCCGCAACTAATGAAAAACTGTTTTTT
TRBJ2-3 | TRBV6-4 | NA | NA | CASSVEGATDTQYF | TGTGCCAGCAGTGTGGAGGGGGCCACAGATACGCAGTATTTT
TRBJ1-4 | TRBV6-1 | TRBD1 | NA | CASRGWTGLNEKLFF | TGTGCCAGCAGGGGCTGGACAGGACTTAATGAAAAACTGTTTTTT
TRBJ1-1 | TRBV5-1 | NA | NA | CASSFLAGTLNTEAFF | TGCGCCAGCAGCTTCCTGGCTGGGACACTGAACACTGAAGCTTTCTTT
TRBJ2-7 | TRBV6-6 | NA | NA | CASSPGQFGLYEQYF | TGTGCCAGCAGTCCCGGCCAGTTTGGGCTCTACGAGCAGTACTTC
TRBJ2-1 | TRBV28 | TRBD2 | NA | CASSFASGPYNEQFF | TGTGCCAGCAGTTTTGCTAGCGGGCCTTACAATGAGCAGTTCTTC
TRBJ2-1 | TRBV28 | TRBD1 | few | CASRGTGDNEQFF | TGTGCCAGCAGAGGGACAGGGGACAATGAGCAGTTCTTC
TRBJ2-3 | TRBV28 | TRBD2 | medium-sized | CASSPPSGLTDTQYF | TGTGCCAGCAGTCCCCCTAGCGGCCTCACAGATACGCAGTATTTT
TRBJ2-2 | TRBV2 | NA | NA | CASSRAGELFF | TGTGCCAGCAGTCGTGCAGGGGAGCTGTTTTTT
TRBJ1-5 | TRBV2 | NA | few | CASRLDGNQPQHF | TGTGCCAGCAGGCTGGACGGCAATCAGCCCCAGCATTTT
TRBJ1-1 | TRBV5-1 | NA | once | CASSLEPGLNTEAFF | TGCGCCAGCAGCTTGGAGCCAGGACTGAACACTGAAGCTTTCTTT
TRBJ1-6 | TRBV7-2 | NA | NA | CASSLVDPTNSPLHF | TGTGCCAGCAGCTTAGTGGACCCTACCAATTCACCCCTCCACTTT
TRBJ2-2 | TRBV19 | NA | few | CASSIQGWTGELFF | TGTGCCAGTAGTATACAGGGGTGGACCGGGGAGCTGTTTTTT
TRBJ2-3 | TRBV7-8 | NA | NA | CASSLVQSKDTQYF | TGTGCCAGCAGCTTAGTACAGAGTAAGGATACGCAGTATTTT
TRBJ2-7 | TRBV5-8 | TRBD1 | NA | CASSLVGTGSSYEQYF | TGTGCCAGCAGCTTGGTTGGGACAGGTTCTTCCTACGAGCAGTACTTC
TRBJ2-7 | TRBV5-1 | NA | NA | CASSLDGGRSAYEQYF | TGCGCCAGCAGCTTGGATGGGGGGAGATCCGCCTACGAGCAGTACTTC